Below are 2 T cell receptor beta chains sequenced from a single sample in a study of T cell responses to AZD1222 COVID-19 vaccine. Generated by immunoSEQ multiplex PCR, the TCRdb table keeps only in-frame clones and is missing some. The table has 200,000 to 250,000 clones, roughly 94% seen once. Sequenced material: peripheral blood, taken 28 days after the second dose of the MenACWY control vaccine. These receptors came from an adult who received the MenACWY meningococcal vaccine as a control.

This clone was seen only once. CDR3 bases: TGTGCCTTCTTACAGGGGCTGAACACCGGGGAGCTGTTTTTT. Translation: CAFLQGLNTGELFF. J is TRBJ2-2 and V is TRBV2, with TRBD1 matching over 7 bases. CDR3 length equals 14 residues. V lost 11 bases to trimming and J lost 1 base; unmatched junction nucleotides: 7. Germline V gene lookup returns CDR1 SNHLY and CDR2 FYNNEI.

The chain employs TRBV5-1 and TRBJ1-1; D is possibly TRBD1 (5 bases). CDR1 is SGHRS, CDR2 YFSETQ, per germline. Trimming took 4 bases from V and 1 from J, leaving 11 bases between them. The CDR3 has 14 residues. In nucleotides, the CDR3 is TGCGCCAGCAGCCCCAAGACAGCGAACACTGAAGCTTTCTTT. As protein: CASSPKTANTEAFF.